This T cell receptor (beta chain) was captured by sequencing in a study of T cells in Graves' hyperthyroidism and ophthalmopathy. The hyperthyroidism was newly diagnosed and had lasted under 2 months; the patients were aged 18 to 65. Criteria for exclusion of patients were uncontrolled infection, other autoimmune disease, pregnancy or lactation. Between the trimmed V and J ends, which lost 8 bases and 1 base, there was a span of 18 bases. The CDR3 runs 15 residues. Germline loops: CDR1 SQVTM, CDR2 ANQGSEA. Researchers took RNA transcripts and amplified the TCR beta CDR3 regions from them. First-round RT-PCR with HTBI primers amplified the TCR CDR3 region. TCRdb independently ran MiXCR on the multiplex PCR reads; one entry per CDR3 protein. The repertoire consists of 610,000 or so distinct CDR3 sequences, with 46% occurring once and the leading ten covering around 8%. Study-wide findings and caveats: A model of 13 V-J pairs discriminated ophthalmopathy from stable hyperthyroidism. Most thyroid clonotypes with frequency above 0.001 were detected in blood.

Comment on this clonotype: The target antigen is unknown.

This rearrangement joins TRBV29-1 to TRBJ1-5; tentatively, D is TRBD1 (6 bases). Sequencing was performed on peripheral blood or thyroid tissue (not recorded which). The sequence came from a woman aged 18-35 years with Graves' hyperthyroidism. CDR3 nucleotide sequence: TGCAGCCAAGATGGGGGGCGCGGGAGCAATCAGCCCCAGCATTTT. Translation gives CSQDGGRGSNQPQHF.